The T cell receptor beta chain described here comes from a study of cytomegalovirus exposure and HLA in healthy donors. Use of 60 Vbeta and 13 Jbeta primers characterized the PCR. Sequencing was performed with immunoSEQ multiplex PCR; in TCRdb, only in-frame clones are kept and a portion is missing. The table includes 110,000 or so clones, 74% detected once. V was trimmed by 5 bases and J by 8 bases, leaving 8 bases between them. The CDR3 totals 12 residues. In germline, CDR1 is SGHKS, CDR2 YYEKEE (reference sequence). Overall study results and limits: As confirmed in vitro, a few CMV-associated chains were specific for CMV antigens. Reports state that TCR beta sequences accurately predicted most subjects' HLA-A and HLA-B alleles. In a later analysis, roughly 17,000 TCR beta sequences were associated with HLA alleles at 0.05 false discovery rate. An analysis done earlier found most TCR beta V segments productive about 87% or about 30% of the time.

About this clone: Its antigen remains unidentified.

The receptor was derived from a woman aged 35 to 49 in good health and CMV-seropositive. Source material: PBMCs. The J gene is TRBJ1-6, the V gene TRBV5-5; no firm D call. CDR3 bases: TGTGCCAGCAGGTTAGATTATTCACCCCTCCACTTT. It specifies CASRLDYSPLHF.